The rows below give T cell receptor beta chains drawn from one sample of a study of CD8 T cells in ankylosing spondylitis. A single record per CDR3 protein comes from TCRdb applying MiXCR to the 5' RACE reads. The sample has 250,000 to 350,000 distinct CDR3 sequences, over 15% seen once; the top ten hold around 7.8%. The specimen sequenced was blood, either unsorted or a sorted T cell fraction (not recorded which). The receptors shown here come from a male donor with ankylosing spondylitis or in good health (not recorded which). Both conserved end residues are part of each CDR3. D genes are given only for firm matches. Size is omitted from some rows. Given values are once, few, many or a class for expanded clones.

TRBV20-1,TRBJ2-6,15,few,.,CSAGAADSGANVLTF,TGCAGTGCTGGGGCCGCCGACTCTGGGGCCAACGTCCTGACTTTC
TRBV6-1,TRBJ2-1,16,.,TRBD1,CASSQQGGPPYNEQFF,TGTGCCAGCAGCCAACAGGGGGGCCCTCCTTACAATGAGCAGTTCTTC
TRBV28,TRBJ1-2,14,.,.,CALGRESANYGYTF,TGTGCCTTGGGCAGGGAGTCCGCTAACTATGGCTACACCTTC
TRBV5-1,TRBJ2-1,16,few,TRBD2,CASSLTSGRGGYEQFF,TGCGCCAGCAGCCTCACTAGCGGGAGGGGCGGGTATGAGCAGTTCTTC
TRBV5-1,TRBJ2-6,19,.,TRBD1,CASSLPGQGAHSGANVLTF,TGCGCCAGCAGCTTGCCGGGACAGGGGGCACACTCTGGGGCCAACGTCCTGACTTTC
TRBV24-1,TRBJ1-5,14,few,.,CATSDLGAQQPQHF,TGTGCCACCAGTGATTTGGGGGCTCAGCAGCCCCAGCATTTT
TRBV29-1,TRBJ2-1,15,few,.,CSVVLGRSDLKEQFF,TGCAGCGTTGTTTTAGGGAGATCTGATTTGAAGGAGCAGTTCTTC
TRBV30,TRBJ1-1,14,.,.,CAWSRSRAGTEAFF,TGTGCCTGGAGCAGGTCTAGGGCTGGGACTGAAGCTTTCTTT
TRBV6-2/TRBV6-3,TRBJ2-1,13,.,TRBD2,CASRGLAGSEQFF,TGTGCCAGCAGGGGGCTAGCGGGGTCTGAGCAGTTCTTC
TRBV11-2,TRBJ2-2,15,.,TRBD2,CASSFSLAGSRELFF,TGTGCCAGCAGCTTCTCACTAGCGGGAAGTCGGGAGCTGTTTTTT
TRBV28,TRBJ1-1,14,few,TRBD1,CASSSPGGNTEAFF,TGTGCCAGCAGTTCCCCAGGGGGGAACACTGAAGCTTTCTTT
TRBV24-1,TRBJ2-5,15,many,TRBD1,CATSDLTGGTETQYF,TGTGCCACCAGTGACCTCACAGGGGGCACAGAGACCCAGTACTTC
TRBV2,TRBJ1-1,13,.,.,CASSVRGFTEAFF,TGTGCCAGCAGTGTGAGGGGCTTCACTGAAGCTTTCTTT
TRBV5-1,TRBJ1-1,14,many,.,CASSLAGQNTEAFF,TGTGCCAGCAGCTTGGCGGGACAGAACACTGAAGCTTTCTTT
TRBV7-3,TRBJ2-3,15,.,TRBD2,CASSLGTSGAHTQYF,TGTGCCAGCAGCTTAGGGACTAGCGGGGCTCATACGCAGTATTTT
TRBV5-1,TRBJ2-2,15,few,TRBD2,CASSLLAGEDGELFF,TGCGCCAGCAGCTTACTAGCGGGAGAGGACGGGGAGCTGTTTTTT
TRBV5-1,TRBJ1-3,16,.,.,CASSLDIPDSGNTIYF,TGCGCCAGCAGCTTGGACATCCCTGACTCTGGAAACACCATATATTTT
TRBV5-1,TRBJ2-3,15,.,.,CASSLLRGQGDTQYF,TGCGCCAGCAGCTTGCTCCGGGGGCAGGGAGATACGCAGTATTTT
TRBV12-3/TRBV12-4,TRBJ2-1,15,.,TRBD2,CASSLARGGRSGQFF,TGTGCCAGCAGTTTAGCGCGGGGGGGCCGTAGTGGGCAGTTCTTC
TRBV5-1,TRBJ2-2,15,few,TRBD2,CASSSLAGGNGELFF,TGCGCCAGCAGCTCACTAGCGGGAGGAAACGGGGAGCTGTTTTTT
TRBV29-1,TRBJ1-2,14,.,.,CSVDPSDSNYGYTF,TGCAGCGTCGACCCCTCGGACAGCAACTATGGCTACACCTTC
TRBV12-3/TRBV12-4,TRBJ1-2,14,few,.,CASRRTPGQSGYTF,TGTGCCAGCAGGCGCACCCCGGGGCAGAGTGGCTACACCTTC
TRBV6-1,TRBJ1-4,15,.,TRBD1,CASSDTGGVDEKLFF,TGTGCCAGCAGTGATACAGGGGGCGTTGATGAAAAACTGTTTTTT
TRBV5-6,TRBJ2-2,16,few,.,CASSSGLLLNTGELFF,TGTGCCAGCAGCTCCGGACTCCTTTTAAACACCGGGGAGCTGTTTTTT
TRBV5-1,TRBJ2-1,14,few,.,CASSLDNSYNEQFF,TGCGCCAGCAGCTTGGACAACTCCTACAATGAGCAGTTCTTC
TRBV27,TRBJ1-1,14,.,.,CASSSLYSDDEAFF,TGTGCCAGCAGCAGTTTGTATAGTGACGATGAAGCTTTCTTT
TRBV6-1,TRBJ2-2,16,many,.,CASRGRGATNTGELFF,TGTGCCAGCAGGGGTCGGGGGGCAACTAACACCGGGGAGCTGTTTTTT
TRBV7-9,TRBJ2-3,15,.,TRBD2,CASTLVAGGTDTQYF,TGTGCCAGCACGTTGGTAGCGGGGGGCACAGATACGCAGTATTTT
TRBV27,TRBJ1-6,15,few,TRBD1,CASSFGGTANSPLHF,TGTGCCAGCAGTTTCGGCGGGACAGCCAATTCACCCCTCCACTTT
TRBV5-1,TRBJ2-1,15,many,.,CASSLDVVGYNEQFF,TGCGCCAGCAGCTTGGATGTAGTAGGGTACAATGAGCAGTTCTTC
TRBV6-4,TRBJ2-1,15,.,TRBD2,CASSDELAGVNEQFF,TGTGCCAGCAGTGACGAACTAGCGGGAGTCAATGAGCAGTTCTTC
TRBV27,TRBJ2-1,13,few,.,CASSLSLYNEQFF,TGTGCCAGCAGTTTATCCTTATACAATGAGCAGTTCTTC
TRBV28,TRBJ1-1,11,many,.,CASSPSSEAFF,TGTGCCAGCAGTCCTAGCTCTGAAGCTTTCTTT
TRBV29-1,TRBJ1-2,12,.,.,CSVAREAYGYTF,TGCAGCGTTGCCAGGGAGGCCTATGGCTACACCTTC
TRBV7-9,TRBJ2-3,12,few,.,CASSKSSSAQYF,TGTGCCAGCAGCAAATCTAGCTCTGCGCAGTATTTT
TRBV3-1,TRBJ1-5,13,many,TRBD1,CASSQSRGQPQHF,TGTGCCAGCAGCCAAAGCAGGGGGCAGCCCCAGCATTTT
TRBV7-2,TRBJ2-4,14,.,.,CASSERGGWNIQYF,TGTGCCAGCAGCGAACGGGGTGGGTGGAACATTCAGTACTTC
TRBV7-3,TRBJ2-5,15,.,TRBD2,CASSPSGGLQETQYF,TGTGCCAGCAGCCCTAGCGGGGGGCTGCAGGAGACCCAGTACTTC
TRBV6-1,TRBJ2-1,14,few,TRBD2,CASSGLAGGGEQFF,TGTGCCAGCAGTGGACTAGCCGGAGGCGGTGAGCAGTTCTTC
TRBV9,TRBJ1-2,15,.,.,CASSVHSGRNYGYTF,TGTGCCAGCAGCGTACACTCGGGACGAAACTATGGCTACACCTTC
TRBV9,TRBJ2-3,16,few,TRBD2,CASSPLAGVSTDTQYF,TGTGCCAGCAGCCCACTAGCGGGAGTAAGCACAGATACGCAGTATTTT
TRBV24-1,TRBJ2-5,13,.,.,CATSDLTGGAQYF,TGTGCCACCAGTGATTTGACGGGTGGGGCCCAGTACTTC
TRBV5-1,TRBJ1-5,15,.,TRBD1,CASSWGQGAGQPQHF,TGCGCCAGCAGCTGGGGACAGGGGGCGGGTCAGCCCCAGCATTTT
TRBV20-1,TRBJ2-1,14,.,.,CSAEAVFGSNEQFF,TGCAGTGCTGAGGCGGTCTTCGGGTCCAATGAGCAGTTCTTC
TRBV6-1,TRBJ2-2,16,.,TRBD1,CASSVQGVVRTGELFF,TGTGCCAGCAGTGTGCAGGGGGTCGTTCGAACCGGGGAGCTGTTTTTT
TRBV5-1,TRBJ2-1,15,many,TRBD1,CASSLRTGKNNEQFF,TGCGCCAGCAGCTTGAGGACAGGGAAAAACAATGAGCAGTTCTTC
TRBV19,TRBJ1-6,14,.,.,CASSETVDNSPLHF,TGTGCCAGTAGTGAAACAGTGGATAATTCACCCCTCCACTTT